The 7 T cell receptor beta chains reported below all come from one sample, sequenced in a study of OX40 agonist ivuxolimab in advanced cancers. The protocol was immunoSEQ multiplex PCR, while the TCRdb copy is restricted to in-frame clones and leaves out a portion. The top ten hold around 8% of the sample, which has tens of thousands of clones, around 82% seen once. The specimen comprised CD4+ or CD8+ T cells sorted from blood, sampled in a trial of the OX40 agonist ivuxolimab. Receptors originate from an adult with an advanced solid tumor such as melanoma, head and neck, liver or kidney cancer.

The chain joins TRBV29-1 to TRBJ2-7, with a weak D call TRBD1 (5 bases). The ends were cut back, 5 bases at V and 0 bases at J, with 11 bases in the middle. The CDR3 covers 13 residues. Germline values: CDR1 SQVTM, CDR2 ANQGSEA. DNA for the CDR3: TGCAGCGTTACAAGACAGTCCTCCTACGAGCAGTACTTC. It encodes CSVTRQSSYEQYF.

This chain links TRBV20-1 with TRBJ1-2; D is undetermined. The V end was cut by 7 bases, the J end by 2 bases, with 8 bases between. CDR1 is DFQATT, CDR2 SNEGSKA, per germline (reference sequence). The CDR3 extends over 11 amino acids. The CDR3 nucleotides read TGCAGTGTAAGAACCAACTATGGCTACACCTTC. Translation: CSVRTNYGYTF.

The chain links TRBV7-9 to TRBJ2-1; 9 bases map to TRBD1. Germline CDR1 and CDR2: SEHNR and FQNEAQ (reference sequence). The junction had 20 bases not matched to a gene; V was cut back by 5 bases and J by 6 bases. This CDR3 spans 19 amino acids. CDR3: CASSRMGQGGVGGGNEQFF. CDR3 in DNA: TGTGCCAGCAGCCGCATGGGACAGGGAGGCGTCGGCGGGGGCAATGAGCAGTTCTTC.

This clone came up a few times. This sequence joins TRBV7-3 and TRBJ2-1; D not resolved. With 2 bases removed from V and 6 bases from J, the gap between germline ends came to 8 bases. Per the germline V gene, CDR1 is SGHTA and CDR2 is FQGTGA. The length of the CDR3 is 13 residues. CDR3 loop: CASSLGKGNEQFF. The CDR3 region has the DNA TGTGCCAGCAGCTTAGGGAAGGGCAATGAGCAGTTCTTC.

The chain combines TRBV27 with TRBJ1-5, with D possibly TRBD1 on 6 matching bases. V was shortened by 6 bases and J by 4 bases, with 13 bases between the two germline ends. This CDR3 has 14 residues. Germline CDR1 is MNHEY and CDR2 is SMNVEV (reference sequence). The CDR3 coding sequence is TGTGCCAGCAGCGTGGACAGTCCTAATCAGCCCCAGCATTTT. Translated, it gives CASSVDSPNQPQHF.

The chain employs TRBV6-6 and TRBJ2-7; 9 bases match TRBD1. Germline V gene data show CDR1 as MNHNY and CDR2 as SVGAGI (reference sequence). This CDR3 contains 16 residues. With 5 bases clipped from V and 6 bases from J, the junction kept 14 bases outside the gene matches. CDR3 sequence (DNA): TGTGCCAGCAGTCCTACGGTTGGGACAGGGCTGGGCGAGCAGTACTTC. It specifies CASSPTVGTGLGEQYF.

V usage is TRBV28 and J usage is TRBJ2-5; TRBD1 matches at 8 bases. The germline V gene has CDR1 MDHEN and CDR2 SYDVKM. V dropped 4 bases and J dropped 0; count of bases not matched to a gene: 13. This CDR3 has 18 amino acids. The CDR3, as DNA: TGTGCCAGCAGTTCACCGGACAGGGTAGGACGGTACCAAGAGACCCAGTACTTC. Protein: CASSSPDRVGRYQETQYF.